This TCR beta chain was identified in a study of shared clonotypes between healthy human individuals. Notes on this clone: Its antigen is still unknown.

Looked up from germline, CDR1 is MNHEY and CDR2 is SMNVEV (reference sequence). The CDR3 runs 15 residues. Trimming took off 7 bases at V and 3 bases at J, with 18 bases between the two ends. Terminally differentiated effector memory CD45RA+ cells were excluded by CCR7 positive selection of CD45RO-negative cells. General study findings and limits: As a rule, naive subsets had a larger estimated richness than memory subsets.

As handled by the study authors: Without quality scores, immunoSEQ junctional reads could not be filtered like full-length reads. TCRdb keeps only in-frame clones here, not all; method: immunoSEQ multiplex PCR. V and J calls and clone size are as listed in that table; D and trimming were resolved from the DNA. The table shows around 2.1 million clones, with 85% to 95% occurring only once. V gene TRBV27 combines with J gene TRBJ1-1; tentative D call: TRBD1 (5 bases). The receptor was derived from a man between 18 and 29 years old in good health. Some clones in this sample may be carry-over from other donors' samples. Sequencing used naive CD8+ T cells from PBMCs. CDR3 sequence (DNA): TGTGCCAGCATCGGGACCGCGGAGGGTGACACTGAAGCTTTCTTT. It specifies CASIGTAEGDTEAFF.